This TCR beta chain was sequenced in a study of vaccination effects on CD4 cells after COVID-19. With respect to this clone: Its antigen is as yet unknown.

Pools of viral peptides were used by the ViraFEST assay to expand antigen-specific CD4+ T cells ahead of sequencing. The culture ran for 9 to 11 days, and then CD4+ T cells were isolated. Vaccinees lacked prior SARS-CoV-2 infection and tested negative for nucleocapsid antibodies. Half the medium was replaced with IL-2 medium on days 3 and 7. V lost 1 base and J lost 4, with 8 bases in between. The CDR3 sequence is 14 residues long. Per germline, CDR1 SGHTA and CDR2 FQGNSA. Broader study findings: In the study, convalescent patients were few, and early post-infection timepoints were absent.

Libraries were prepared by immunoSEQ multiplex PCR; TCRdb keeps only in-frame clonotypes and omits some of them. Of 65,000 or so clones in the sample, approximately 76% were seen once. This clonotype originated in a human donor who received a COVID-19 vaccine. The gene calls are TRBV7-2 and TRBJ2-1; D is possibly TRBD2 (5 bases). The source was CD4+ T cells from PBMCs cultured with HCoV-NL63 spike peptides, collected before COVID-19 vaccination. The CDR3 loop reads CASSLGGLYNEQFF. The CDR3 bases are TGTGCCAGCAGCTTAGGAGGGTTGTACAATGAGCAGTTCTTC.